This entry concerns a single T cell receptor beta chain. The CDR3 length is 14 residues. Per germline, CDR1 SEHNR and CDR2 FQNEAQ (reference sequence). The V and J ends lost 4 bases and 8 bases respectively, with 17 bases between them. Generated by immunoSEQ multiplex PCR, the TCRdb table keeps only in-frame clones and is missing some. The sample gives approximately 210,000 clones, around four fifths of which show up once; just over 2.5% is in the top ten. This entry comes from a study of blood T cell repertoires in COVID-19. The V and J genes are TRBV7-9 and TRBJ1-2; tentatively, D is TRBD1 (6 bases). The TCR comes from a woman in her seventies with active or convalescent COVID-19. Input material: peripheral blood. The CDR3 is CASSWTPEDRGYTF. The CDR3 DNA reads TGTGCCAGCAGCTGGACTCCGGAGGACAGAGGCTACACCTTC.